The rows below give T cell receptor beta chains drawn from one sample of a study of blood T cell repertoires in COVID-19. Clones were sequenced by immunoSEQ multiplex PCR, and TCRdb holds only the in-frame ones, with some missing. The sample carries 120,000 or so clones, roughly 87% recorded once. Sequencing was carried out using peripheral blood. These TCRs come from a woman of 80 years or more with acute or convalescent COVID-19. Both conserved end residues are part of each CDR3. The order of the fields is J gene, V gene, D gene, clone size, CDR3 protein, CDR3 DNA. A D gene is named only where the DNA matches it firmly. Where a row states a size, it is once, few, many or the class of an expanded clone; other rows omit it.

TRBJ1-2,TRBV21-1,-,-,CASSKAVRTAHGYTF,TGTGCCAGCAGCAAAGCGGTCCGGACAGCGCATGGCTACACCTTC
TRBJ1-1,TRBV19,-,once,CASSSFYTEAFF,TGTGCCAGTAGTTCGTTTTACACTGAAGCTTTCTTT
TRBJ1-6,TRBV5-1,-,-,CASSLEGNNSPLHF,TGCGCCAGCAGCTTAGAGGGTAATAATTCACCCCTCCACTTT
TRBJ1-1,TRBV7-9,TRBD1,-,CASSSGQAKNTEAFF,TGTGCCAGCAGCTCCGGACAGGCGAAGAACACTGAAGCTTTCTTT
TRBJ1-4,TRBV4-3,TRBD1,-,CASSQGGTGTNEKLFF,TGCGCCAGCAGCCAAGGGGGGACAGGGACTAATGAAAAACTGTTTTTT
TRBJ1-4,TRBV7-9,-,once,CASSFQEGPNEKLFF,TGTGCCAGCAGCTTCCAGGAGGGTCCAAATGAAAAACTGTTTTTT
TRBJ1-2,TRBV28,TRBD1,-,CASWTGVGYGYTF,TGTGCCAGCTGGACAGGGGTTGGCTATGGCTACACCTTC
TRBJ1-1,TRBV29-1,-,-,CSVEGLTEAFF,TGCAGCGTTGAAGGACTGACTGAAGCTTTCTTT
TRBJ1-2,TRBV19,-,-,CASSPSVYGYTF,TGTGCCAGTAGTCCTTCAGTCTATGGCTACACCTTC
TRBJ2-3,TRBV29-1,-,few,CSVEAQGGDTQYF,TGCAGCGTTGAAGCTCAGGGTGGAGATACGCAGTATTTT
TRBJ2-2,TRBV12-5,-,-,CASGWAGASVDTGELFF,TGTGCTAGTGGTTGGGCAGGGGCGTCTGTGGACACCGGGGAGCTGTTTTTT
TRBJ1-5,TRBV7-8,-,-,CASSLDARADQPQHF,TGTGCCAGCAGCTTAGATGCCAGGGCGGACCAGCCCCAGCATTTT
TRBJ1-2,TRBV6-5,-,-,CASSYSGTGSYTF,TGTGCCAGCAGTTACTCCGGCACGGGGAGCTACACCTTC
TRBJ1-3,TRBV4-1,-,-,CASSPRNLGPQGSGNTIYF,TGCGCCAGCAGCCCGCGAAATCTTGGCCCACAGGGTTCTGGAAACACCATATATTTT
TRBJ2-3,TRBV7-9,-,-,CAPEEVVYTQYF,TGTGCCCCCGAAGAGGTCGTGTATACGCAGTATTTT
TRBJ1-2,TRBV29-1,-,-,CSFLRDTSNYGYTF,TGCAGCTTCCTCCGGGACACATCTAACTATGGCTACACCTTC
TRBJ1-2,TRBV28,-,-,CASRLGHNYGYTF,TGTGCCAGCAGGTTGGGACATAACTATGGCTACACCTTC